These 5 T cell receptor beta chains were sequenced from one sample in a study of radiotherapy plus CTLA-4 blockade in lung cancer. Sequencing was performed with immunoSEQ multiplex PCR; in TCRdb, only in-frame clones are kept and a portion is missing. The table includes 35,000 to 50,000 clones, roughly four fifths detected once. The material was peripheral blood, obtained from a patient treated with radiotherapy plus ipilimumab. The receptors were gathered from a human donor with non-small cell lung cancer who had a complete response to radiotherapy plus ipilimumab.

The rearrangement joins TRBV11-2 to TRBJ2-7, with 8 bases fitting TRBD1. CDR1 and CDR2 from the germline V gene are SGHAT and FQNNGV. The CDR3 loop spans 13 amino acids. The V segment lost 8 bases and the J segment 2 bases; nucleotides outside the gene matches: 5. For the CDR3, the DNA is TGTGCCAGCGGGACAGGCTACACCTACGAGCAGTACTTC. Protein: CASGTGYTYEQYF. Based on the CDR3 plus reference TRBV11-2 and TRBJ2-7, the full variable domain is EAGVAQSPRYKIIEKRQSVAFWCNPISGHATLYWYQQILGQGPKLLIQFQNNGVVDDSQLPKDRFSAERLKGVDSTLKIQPAKLEDSAVYLCASGTGYTYEQYFGPGTRLTVT.

As DNA, the CDR3 is TGCGCCAGCAGCCGCACTTCGGGGACTAATGAAAAACTGTTTTTT. Translation gives CASSRTSGTNEKLFF. The V gene is TRBV4-1, the J gene TRBJ1-4; D call uncertain. This CDR3 spans 15 amino acids. Per germline, CDR1 MGHRA and CDR2 YSYEKL. The V gene lost 4 bases and the J gene lost 2 bases, with 11 bases spanning the gap.

This clone is labeled medium-sized. The chain has TRBV2 and TRBJ1-2; 9 bases fit TRBD1. The germline V gene encodes CDR1 SNHLY and CDR2 FYNNEI. V shed 10 bases, J shed 2 bases, and the junction held 2 bases outside the gene matches. The CDR3 runs 12 residues. CDR3 in amino acids: CATGQGNYGYTF. CDR3 DNA sequence: TGTGCCACAGGACAGGGGAACTATGGCTACACCTTC.

The chain is built from TRBV19 and TRBJ1-5, with no clear D. V lost 7 bases, J lost 2 bases, and 12 bases lay in between. The CDR3 length is 14 residues. Germline values: CDR1 LNHDA, CDR2 SQIVND (reference sequence). The CDR3 coding sequence is TGTGCCAGTACGAGGGTTCTGGGCAATCAGCCCCAGCATTTT. Translating gives CASTRVLGNQPQHF.

This chain connects TRBV7-9 to TRBJ2-1; maybe TRBD1 (5 bases). Trimming took off 5 bases at V and 7 bases at J, with 15 bases between the two ends. Germline V gives CDR1 SEHNR, CDR2 FQNEAQ (reference sequence). This CDR3 region has 14 residues. Here the CDR3 reads CASSQIPRGNEQFF. CDR3 coding DNA: TGTGCCAGCAGCCAAATACCTAGGGGTAATGAGCAGTTCTTC.